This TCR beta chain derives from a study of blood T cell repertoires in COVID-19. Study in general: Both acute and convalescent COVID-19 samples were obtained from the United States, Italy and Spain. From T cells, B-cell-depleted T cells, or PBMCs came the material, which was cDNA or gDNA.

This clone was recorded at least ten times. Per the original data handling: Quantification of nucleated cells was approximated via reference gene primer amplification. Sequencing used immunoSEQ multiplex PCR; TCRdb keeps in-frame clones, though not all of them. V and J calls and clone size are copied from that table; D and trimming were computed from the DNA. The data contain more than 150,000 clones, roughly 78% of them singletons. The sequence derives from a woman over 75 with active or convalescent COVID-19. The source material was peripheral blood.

This CDR3 reads CASSVGAGVAYEQYF. The CDR3 nucleotides are TGTGCCAGCAGCGTAGGGGCGGGGGTGGCCTACGAGCAGTACTTC. V is TRBV9 and J is TRBJ2-7; 7 nucleotides align to TRBD2. V lost 0 bases, J lost 2 bases, and 5 bases stayed unmatched. This CDR3 spans 15 amino acids. CDR1 is SGDLS and CDR2 is YYNGEE in the germline V gene.